Below, 8 T cell receptor beta chains from the same sample are listed, as sequenced in a study of blood T cell repertoires in COVID-19. The data were produced by immunoSEQ multiplex PCR, yet TCRdb's version contains in-frame clones alone and is incomplete. This sample yields 81,000 or so clones, of which roughly 88% are seen a single time; roughly 8% belongs to the top ten. Sequenced material: peripheral blood. Every receptor here comes from a man aged 50 or older with active COVID-19.

The rearrangement uses TRBV11-2 and TRBJ2-7, with 9 positions matching TRBD1. J was trimmed by 1 base and V by 5 bases; bases with no gene match: 6. The CDR3 spans 15 residues. Germline V CDR1 and CDR2: SGHAT, FQNNGV. The CDR3 is CASSMTGTGSYEQYF. The CDR3 DNA follows: TGTGCCAGCAGCATGACCGGGACAGGGTCCTACGAGCAGTACTTC.

This sequence joins TRBV9 and TRBJ2-1; 8 bases align to TRBD1. Germline CDR1 reads SGDLS; CDR2 reads YYNGEE. The CDR3 is 20 residues long. The J segment lost 0 bases and the V segment lost 0 bases, leaving 14 bases of the junction unmatched. CDR3 sequence (DNA): TGTGCCAGCAGCGTAGCTCCTATTACTGACAGGGGAAGCTCCTACAATGAGCAGTTCTTC. Translation: CASSVAPITDRGSSYNEQFF.

The chain joins TRBV21-1 to TRBJ2-6; the D call of TRBD1 is as the table states it, not checked on the DNA. TRBV21-1 is a pseudogene segment. The CDR3 has 19 residues. The chain's CDR3 is CASSKVGGQDLSGANVLTF. DNA of the CDR3: TGTGCCAGCAGCAAAGTAGGCGGACAGGACCTCTCTGGGGCCAACGTCCTGACTTTC.

V usage is TRBV9 and J usage is TRBJ1-2; tentative D call: TRBD1 (5 bases). The CDR3 extends over 15 amino acids. V dropped 2 bases and J dropped 3 bases, with 14 bases sitting between them. The germline V gene encodes CDR1 SGDLS and CDR2 YYNGEE. The CDR3 sequence is CASSVLPTGDYGYTF. As DNA, the CDR3 is TGTGCCAGCAGCGTGCTCCCCACGGGGGACTATGGCTACACCTTC.

This clone was detected a few times. The chain couples TRBV28 to TRBJ2-2; 9 bases match TRBD1. CDR3 length: 15 residues. V shed 7 bases and J 4 bases; nucleotides not matched to a gene: 7. CDR1 and CDR2 from the germline V gene are MDHEN and SYDVKM. The CDR3 is CASTTPGQGTGELFF. In nucleotides, the CDR3 is TGTGCCAGCACAACTCCGGGACAGGGCACCGGGGAGCTGTTTTTT.

This chain uses TRBV5-6 with TRBJ2-7, with unresolved D. V lost 4 bases and J 3 bases, leaving 17 bases between the germline ends. Per the germline V gene, CDR1 is SGHDT and CDR2 is YYEEEE. This CDR3 has 15 residues. The CDR3 protein is CASSPRGRAYYEQYF. The CDR3 DNA is TGTGCCAGCAGCCCAAGAGGTAGAGCCTACTACGAGCAGTACTTC.

This chain uses TRBV5-1 with TRBJ1-3; D gene uncertain. The germline CDR1 and CDR2 sequences are SGHRS and YFSETQ. V lost 3 bases, J lost 9 bases, and 13 bases lay in between. The length of the CDR3 is 13 residues. CDR3: CASSSQTPGTIYF. The CDR3 DNA is TGCGCCAGCAGCTCACAGACCCCCGGCACCATATATTTT. Filled out from reference TRBV5-1 and TRBJ1-3, the complete variable domain reads KAGVTQTPRYLIKTRGQQVTLSCSPISGHRSVSWYQQTPGQGLQFLFEYFSETQRNKGNFPGRFSGRQFSNSRSEMNVSTLELGDSALYLCASSSQTPGTIYFGEGSWLTVV.

The rearrangement links TRBV24-1 to TRBJ2-1, with D unclear. With 5 bases removed from V and 8 bases from J, the gap between germline ends came to 12 bases. The length of the CDR3 is 13 residues. Germline CDR1 reads KGHDR; CDR2 reads SFDVKD. The CDR3, as DNA: TGTGCCACCAGTGCCCCGTGGAGCGATGAGCAGTTCTTC. Amino acid sequence: CATSAPWSDEQFF.